The 13 T cell receptor beta chains given below trace back to one sample, sequenced in a study of Ad26.COV2.S vaccination and SARS-CoV-2 variants (dated by TCRdb to the early 2020s). The method behind the library was the immunoSEQ multiplex PCR assay. Imported from immuneACCESS, the table was reduced by TCRdb to in-frame sequences with V and J called. These copies leave out some clones; in studies compared against another copy, an unresolved V gene accounts for under half, and the cause of the remainder is not known. Here the sample has over 400,000 clones; roughly 90% occur a single time. Under 2% of the sample is in the top ten clones. The intended sense of this specimen's treatment or condition label: 15 to 20 received Ad26.COV2.S at low or high dose, single or two shots; roughly 5 received placebo; per-sample allocation not given. Repertoires of vaccine and placebo recipients were sequenced from samples taken on day 63 after the first injection.

The sample in question was peripheral blood, obtained in a trial of Ad26.COV2.S vaccine versus placebo. These receptors were collected from a person between 18 and 65 years old who received the Ad26.COV2.S COVID-19 vaccine or a placebo.

This rearrangement joins TRBV4-1 to TRBJ1-4; D is possibly TRBD1 (5 bases). Germline V CDR1 and CDR2: MGHRA, YSYEKL. This CDR3 has 14 residues. Trimming removed 4 bases from V and 8 bases from J, with 14 bases in between. The CDR3 sequence: CASSPRGFEEKLFF. In DNA, the CDR3 is TGCGCCAGCAGCCCTCGGGGGTTCGAGGAAAAACTGTTTTTT.

In this sample, this clone turned up once. This chain uses TRBV18 with TRBJ1-5; D may be TRBD1 (6 bases). In germline, CDR1 is KGHSH, CDR2 LQKENI. V was clipped by 3 bases and J by 0 bases, with 12 bases between them. The CDR3 length is 16 residues. DNA for the CDR3: TGTGCCAGCTCACCCGGGGGCAGCAATAGCAATCAGCCCCAGCATTTT. Translation: CASSPGGSNSNQPQHF. Drawing the rest from reference TRBV18 and TRBJ1-5, the complete variable domain is NAGVMQNPRHLVRRRGQEARLRCSPMKGHSHVYWYRQLPEEGLKFMVYLQKENIIDESGMPKERFSAEFPKEGPSILRIQQVVRGDSAAYFCASSPGGSNSNQPQHFGDGTRLSIL.

With regard to this clone: The junction and the germline gene differ at one end; a read error may be behind it. The V and J genes are TRBV6-4 and TRBJ2-2; 11 nucleotides align to TRBD2. Germline CDR1 MRHNA, CDR2 SNTAGT. The CDR3 has 16 amino acids. CDR3: CASSDSSGGATGKLFF. CDR3 DNA: TGTGCCAGCAGTGACTCTAGCGGGGGGGCCACCGGGAAGCTGTTTTTT.

The rearrangement uses TRBV2 and TRBJ1-3, with 7 bases identical to TRBD1. The ends lost 1 base at V and 5 bases at J; junction bases unmatched: 5. The CDR3 covers 15 residues. The germline V gene encodes CDR1 SNHLY and CDR2 FYNNEI. CDR3: CASSEGRQGRNTIYF. The CDR3 nucleotides read TGTGCCAGCAGTGAAGGCCGACAGGGTAGAAACACCATATATTTT.

J is TRBJ2-7 and V is TRBV7-2; 7 bases agree with TRBD2. Germline-derived CDR1 and CDR2 are SGHTA and FQGNSA. The J segment lost 4 bases and the V segment lost 5 bases, leaving 8 bases of the junction unmatched. The CDR3 length is 14 residues. The CDR3 DNA reads TGTGCCAGCAGCATACAGAGCGGGGAATACGAGCAGTACTTC. It translates to CASSIQSGEYEQYF.

The rearrangement joins TRBV7-9 to TRBJ2-1; maybe TRBD1 (5 bases). Germline assignment: CDR1 SEHNR and CDR2 FQNEAQ (reference sequence). This CDR3 spans 16 amino acids. V was cut by 5 bases and J by 8 bases, with 22 bases left in between. CDR3 nucleotide sequence: TGTGCCAGCAGCAATTCCTTAGGGGTAGTGAGAGATGAGCAGTTCTTC. This codes for CASSNSLGVVRDEQFF.

The rearrangement uses TRBV5-1 and TRBJ1-3; 7 bases align to TRBD1. Per germline, CDR1 SGHRS and CDR2 YFSETQ. With 0 bases clipped from V and 4 bases from J, the junction kept 4 bases outside the gene matches. The CDR3 length is 15 residues. CDR3 bases: TGCGCCAGCAGCTTGGACGGGACAGCCGGAAACACCATATATTTT. It codes for CASSLDGTAGNTIYF.

The CDR3 is CASRANQETQYF. Written as DNA, the CDR3 is TGTGCCAGCAGGGCGAATCAAGAGACCCAGTACTTC. This chain connects TRBV5-5 to TRBJ2-5, with no clear D. Trimming took 5 bases from V and 2 from J, leaving 7 bases between them. The germline gives CDR1 SGHKS, CDR2 YYEKEE (reference sequence). This CDR3 has 12 amino acids.

This chain joins TRBV3-1 (or the pseudogene TRBV3-2) and TRBJ1-2; 8 nucleotides match TRBD1. The CDR3 runs 18 residues. Per germline, CDR1 LGHDT and CDR2 YNNKEL (reference sequence). J was trimmed by 1 base and V by 1 base; bases with no gene match: 11. The CDR3 DNA reads TGTGCCAGCAGCCAAGTCACTGGACAGGGCCTTATTAACTATGGCTACACCTTC. Translated, it gives CASSQVTGQGLINYGYTF.

In regard to this clone: This specimen includes other DNA sequences encoding the same CDR3. This chain uses TRBV19 with TRBJ1-1; 7 nucleotides line up with TRBD1. The trim removed 8 bases at V and 11 bases at J, leaving 14 bases unmatched. The CDR3 sequence is 13 residues long. Germline values: CDR1 LNHDA, CDR2 SQIVND (reference sequence). CDR3 region: CASRETGMEVAFF. CDR3 in DNA: TGTGCCAGTCGAGAGACAGGGATGGAGGTGGCTTTCTTT. Full variable domain (missing parts from reference TRBV19 and TRBJ1-1): DGGITQSPKYLFRKEGQNVTLSCEQNLNHDAMYWYRQDPGQGLRLIYYSQIVNDFQKGDIAEGYSVSREKKESFPLTVTSAQKNPTAFYLCASRETGMEVAFFGQGTRLTVV.

This clone was seen only once. This rearrangement joins TRBV5-4 to TRBJ1-1; D is unclear. The CDR3 has 13 residues. Looked up from germline, CDR1 is SGHNT and CDR2 is YYREEE (reference sequence). V was clipped by 2 bases and J by 5 bases, with 10 bases between them. The CDR3, as DNA: TGTGCCAGCAGCTTCCGGGGTACGACTGAAGCTTTCTTT. Protein: CASSFRGTTEAFF.

CDR3 nucleotide sequence: TGTGCCAGCAGCTTAGCGCCGGCAGGCACCGGGGAGCTGTTTTTT. Translated, it gives CASSLAPAGTGELFF. The V call is TRBV7-2, the J call TRBJ2-2; the D is unclear. V was shortened by 0 bases and J by 4 bases, with 9 bases between the two germline ends. Per germline, CDR1 SGHTA and CDR2 FQGNSA. This CDR3 is 15 amino acids long.

This chain's CDR3 is CASSQGQLNTEAFF. The CDR3 region has the DNA TGTGCCAGCAGCCAGGGACAGCTGAACACTGAAGCTTTCTTT. The chain uses TRBV3-1 (or the pseudogene TRBV3-2) and TRBJ1-1, with 7 bases that match TRBD1. V lost 3 bases to trimming and J lost 0 bases; unmatched junction nucleotides: 1. Germline lookup yields CDR1 LGHDT and CDR2 YNNKEL (reference sequence). The CDR3 spans 14 residues.